This T cell receptor (beta chain) is from a study of memory CD4+ T cells and cytomegalovirus serostatus. Study context: Healthy Belgian adult donors included roughly ten CMV-positive and some 24 CMV-negative people.

Study-wide points: About two fifths of the roughly 150 known CMV-associated TCRbeta sequences appeared in CD4+ memory. A US-trained random forest predicted CMV serostatus with median AUC approximately 0.9.

Assay: immunoSEQ multiplex PCR; the TCRdb copy retains only in-frame clones and omits some. The data hold about 43,000 clones, with 60% to 85% observed a single time. The sort gate was single viable CD3+CD4+CD8-CD45RO+ cells for memory CD4+ T cells. The CDR3 has 13 amino acids. The V segment lost 5 bases and the J segment 5 bases; nucleotides outside the gene matches: 2. Per the germline V gene, CDR1 is SGHKS and CDR2 is YYEKEE (reference sequence). As concerns this clone: The antigen is not known.

The chain has TRBV5-5 and TRBJ1-5; 9 bases line up with TRBD1. The sample taken for sequencing was memory CD4+ T cells from blood. The origin of this receptor is an adult in good health and CMV-seronegative. CDR3 in amino acids: CASRGQGDQPQHF. CDR3 DNA sequence: TGTGCCAGCAGGGGACAGGGAGATCAGCCCCAGCATTTT.